This T cell receptor (beta chain) was recovered during a study of OX40 agonist ivuxolimab in advanced cancers. Sequenced by immunoSEQ multiplex PCR; TCRdb stores in-frame clones only, minus some. Of around 20,000 clones in the sample, approximately 83% were seen once. This sequence originates from an adult with an advanced solid tumor such as melanoma, head and neck, liver or kidney cancer. The sample consisted of CD4+ or CD8+ T cells sorted from blood, taken in a trial of the OX40 agonist ivuxolimab.

The CDR3 loop reads CASSWTGGATDTQYF. CDR3 in DNA: TGTGCCAGCAGCTGGACAGGGGGCGCGACAGATACGCAGTATTTT. V usage is TRBV13 and J usage is TRBJ2-3; 11 positions agree with TRBD1. In germline, CDR1 is PRHDT, CDR2 FYEKMQ (reference sequence). Trimming took 4 bases from V and 3 from J; bases not matched to a gene: 3. The CDR3 length is 15 residues.